The 18 T cell receptor beta chains below come from one sample, sequenced in a study of blood T cell repertoires in COVID-19. Profiling relied on immunoSEQ multiplex PCR, and the TCRdb table lists in-frame clones only, not all of them. The sample consists of roughly 200,000 clones, 81% of them appearing once. The sample was peripheral blood. Receptor source: a woman in her thirties or forties with COVID-19, enrolled during active disease.

The chain carries TRBV9 and TRBJ2-1; 12 nucleotides agree with TRBD2. CDR3 length equals 15 residues. With 4 bases clipped from V and 8 bases from J, the junction kept 7 bases outside the gene matches. The germline V gene encodes CDR1 SGDLS and CDR2 YYNGEE. The CDR3 coding sequence is TGTGCCAGCAGCCCGCGACTAGCGGGAGTGCATGAGCAGTTCTTC. The encoded protein is CASSPRLAGVHEQFF.

The chain joins TRBV11-2 to TRBJ1-1; D ambiguous. Germline V gene sequence: CDR1 SGHAT, CDR2 FQNNGV. This CDR3 has 12 amino acids. V was cut by 7 bases and J by 4 bases, with 10 bases left in between. The CDR3 DNA reads TGTGCCAGCACCGATTGGAGCACTGAAGCTTTCTTT. Encoded protein: CASTDWSTEAFF. Complete variable domain (other parts from reference TRBV11-2 and TRBJ1-1): EAGVAQSPRYKIIEKRQSVAFWCNPISGHATLYWYQQILGQGPKLLIQFQNNGVVDDSQLPKDRFSAERLKGVDSTLKIQPAKLEDSAVYLCASTDWSTEAFFGQGTRLTVV.

The chain uses TRBV5-1 and TRBJ1-1; D gene unclear. V was clipped by 3 bases and J by 3 bases, with 12 bases between them. The germline gives CDR1 SGHRS, CDR2 YFSETQ. This CDR3 region has 14 residues. CDR3 sequence: CASSSITGDTEAFF. In nucleotides, the CDR3 is TGCGCCAGCAGCTCAATCACCGGGGACACTGAAGCTTTCTTT.

J is TRBJ2-1 and V is TRBV7-3, with 7 nucleotides matching TRBD1. Germline values: CDR1 SGHTA, CDR2 FQGTGA. Trimming took 8 bases from V and 9 from J; bases not matched to a gene: 13. This CDR3 has 14 residues. The CDR3 reads CASGLQGRSGEQFF. DNA of the CDR3: TGTGCCAGCGGATTACAGGGGCGCTCGGGTGAGCAGTTCTTC.

This clone came up a few times. This chain connects TRBV6-2 or TRBV6-3 to TRBJ1-1, with TRBD1 as a possible D gene (5 bases). Looked up from germline, CDR1 is MNHEY and CDR2 is SVGEGT. The CDR3 is 17 amino acids. The germline V and J ends were trimmed by 5 bases and 0 bases, with 19 bases remaining between them. This CDR3 reads CASSRPKRDGMNTEAFF. Here the CDR3 DNA reads TGTGCCAGCAGTCGCCCGAAGCGGGACGGCATGAACACTGAAGCTTTCTTT.

The gene calls are TRBV4-1 and TRBJ2-2; D is uncertain. Looked up from germline, CDR1 is MGHRA and CDR2 is YSYEKL. This CDR3 region has 14 residues. Trimming cost V 3 bases and J 6 bases, with 11 bases left between them. CDR3: CASSHFTRSGELFF. The CDR3 DNA sequence: TGCGCCAGCAGCCACTTCACCCGGTCCGGGGAGCTGTTTTTT.

CDR3 loop: CASSYSGYEQYV. CDR3 in DNA: TGTGCCAGCAGCTATAGCGGGTACGAGCAGTACGTC. V and J are TRBV5-6 and TRBJ2-7, with 7 bases that match TRBD2. J was trimmed by 4 bases and V by 3 bases; bases with no gene match: 1. In germline, CDR1 is SGHDT, CDR2 YYEEEE. CDR3 length: 12 amino acids.

In the case of this clone: This sample includes further DNA sequences coding for the same CDR3. The rearrangement joins TRBV27 to TRBJ1-4, with 7 bases lining up with TRBD1. The CDR3 loop spans 14 amino acids. The ends lost 8 bases at V and 1 base at J; junction bases unmatched: 4. In germline, CDR1 is MNHEY, CDR2 SMNVEV (reference sequence). The CDR3 sequence is CASGRDRTNEKLFF. CDR3 in DNA: TGTGCCAGCGGCAGGGACAGAACTAATGAAAAACTGTTTTTT.

The CDR3 nucleotides read TGTGCCAGCACCCTAACCCTTGATGAAAAACTGTTTTTT. Its translation: CASTLTLDEKLFF. The chain uses TRBV7-9 and TRBJ1-4; no firm D call. Trimming took 7 bases from V and 6 from J, leaving 12 bases between them. The germline V gene encodes CDR1 SEHNR and CDR2 FQNEAQ (reference sequence). The CDR3 is 13 residues long.

This clone occurred a few times. The chain carries TRBV6-1 and TRBJ1-1; 11 bases match TRBD1. Germline V CDR1 and CDR2: MNHNS, SASEGT. The V segment lost 1 base and the J segment 7 bases; nucleotides outside the gene matches: 8. This CDR3 comprises 16 residues. The CDR3 sequence: CASSEGGGTGGNEAFF. The CDR3 DNA reads TGTGCCAGCAGTGAAGGGGGAGGGACAGGGGGTAATGAAGCTTTCTTT.

The gene calls are TRBV4-1 and TRBJ1-5, with TRBD1 matching over 7 bases. Unmatched junction bases numbered 14, after V lost 3 bases and J lost 3 bases. The CDR3 runs to 18 residues. CDR1 is MGHRA and CDR2 is YSYEKL in the germline V gene. The CDR3 here is CASSHPKGTQGDNQPQHF. The DNA for the CDR3 is TGCGCCAGCAGCCACCCCAAAGGCACTCAGGGGGACAATCAGCCCCAGCATTTT.

The chain combines TRBV15 with TRBJ2-7; unclear D gene. V was trimmed by 1 base and J by 1 base, leaving 8 bases between them. The CDR3 is 14 residues long. Germline lookup yields CDR1 LNHNV and CDR2 YYDKDF (reference sequence). CDR3 nucleotides: TGTGCCACCAGCAGAGTCGACATATCCTACGAGCAGTACTTC. This codes for CATSRVDISYEQYF.

The V call is TRBV30, the J call TRBJ2-5, with D hard to call. Germline loops: CDR1 GTSNPN, CDR2 SVGIG (reference sequence). This CDR3 is 11 amino acids long. V was pared by 7 bases and J by 3 bases, with 9 bases between. In DNA form, the CDR3 reads TGTGCCTCAATCACAGAAGAGACCCAGTACTTC. Encoded protein: CASITEETQYF.

The count of this clone is one. This chain connects TRBV15 to TRBJ1-6; D is perhaps TRBD1 (6 bases). The CDR3 extends over 16 amino acids. CDR1 is LNHNV and CDR2 is YYDKDF in the germline V gene (reference sequence). Trimming cost V 0 bases and J 7 bases, with 13 bases left between them. CDR3 coding DNA: TGTGCCACCAGCAGAGATGGAGACAGGCGAAATTCACCCCTCCACTTT. As protein: CATSRDGDRRNSPLHF.

The rearrangement joins TRBV7-3 to TRBJ2-1; TRBD2 matches at 8 bases. The V gene end was trimmed by 5 bases and the J gene end by 4 bases; junction bases not matched to a gene: 7. This CDR3 comprises 15 residues. CDR1 is SGHTA, CDR2 FQGTGA, per germline. The CDR3 bases are TGTGCCAGCAGCCCTCGGGGGGGCCAGTACAATGAGCAGTTCTTC. This translates into CASSPRGGQYNEQFF.

The chain employs TRBV7-2 and TRBJ2-2, with 9 bases fitting TRBD2. The CDR3 is 16 amino acids. CDR1 and CDR2 (germline): SGHTA, FQGNSA. The J segment lost 4 bases and the V segment lost 1 base, leaving 4 bases of the junction unmatched. The CDR3 DNA is TGTGCCAGCAGCTTAGTGGCGGGAGGGGGCACCGGGGAGCTGTTTTTT. Encoded protein: CASSLVAGGGTGELFF.

The chain couples TRBV28 to TRBJ2-1; 11 positions match TRBD2. V was pared by 6 bases and J by 5 bases, with 6 bases of the junction left unmatched. This CDR3 region has 15 residues. Germline loops: CDR1 MDHEN, CDR2 SYDVKM. CDR3 in DNA: TGTGCCAGCAGCCTTAGCGGGAGGGGGGACAATGAGCAGTTCTTC. This gives the protein CASSLSGRGDNEQFF.

About this clone: A much larger clone differs by one base, so this may be a read error. The genes are TRBV11-2 and TRBJ1-2; perhaps TRBD1 as D (5 bases). Trimming took off 3 bases at V and 2 bases at J, with 13 bases between the two ends. From germline, CDR1 is SGHAT and CDR2 FQNNGV. This CDR3 spans 15 amino acids. Here the CDR3 reads CASSFYKDRNYGYTF. The CDR3 DNA is TGTGCCAGCAGCTTCTATAAAGACAGAAACTATGGCTACACCTTC.